The 24 T cell receptor beta chains below were found in one sample sequenced in a study of PD-1 blockade in classical Hodgkin lymphoma. The patients all showed relapse after autologous stem cell transplantation, while their brentuximab vedotin exposure varied. After PBMCs were thawed, their CD8+ T cells were isolated by magnetic negative selection. Repertoires were generated with immunoSEQ multiplex PCR, while TCRdb's copy carries only in-frame clones and drops some. The sample records about 27,000 clones, about 90% being singletons. The specimen was CD8+ T cells from blood, collected at baseline. The source of these receptors is a human donor with classical Hodgkin lymphoma.

This clone was seen a single time. This chain joins TRBV18 and TRBJ1-1; D may be TRBD1 (5 bases). The germline gives CDR1 KGHSH, CDR2 LQKENI. The CDR3 length is 18 residues. The V gene lost 2 bases and the J gene lost 1 base, with 20 bases spanning the gap. The CDR3 spells CASSPVERAGSKNTEAFF. The CDR3 DNA reads TGTGCCAGCTCACCAGTCGAGCGGGCAGGGTCGAAGAACACTGAAGCTTTCTTT.

The chain is built from TRBV10-3 and TRBJ2-6; D is uncertain. The CDR3 contains 16 residues. Germline V gene sequence: CDR1 ENHRY, CDR2 SYGVKD. The ends were cut back, 0 bases at V and 2 bases at J, with 8 bases in the middle. In DNA, the CDR3 is TGTGCCATCAGTGAGTCCGTCCACACTGGGGCCAACGTCCTGACTTTC. Amino acids: CAISESVHTGANVLTF.

The V call is TRBV9, the J call TRBJ2-7; D is undetermined. This CDR3 region has 14 residues. CDR1 is SGDLS and CDR2 is YYNGEE in the germline V gene. V was clipped by 4 bases and J by 2 bases, with 13 bases between them. The CDR3: CASSRLGAPYEQYF. CDR3 nucleotides: TGTGCCAGCAGCCGGCTGGGCGCCCCCTACGAGCAGTACTTC. Based on the CDR3 plus reference TRBV9 and TRBJ2-7, the full variable domain is DSGVTQTPKHLITATGQRVTLRCSPRSGDLSVYWYQQSLDQGLQFLIQYYNGEERAKGNILERFSAQQFPDLHSELNLSSLELGDSALYFCASSRLGAPYEQYFGPGTRLTVT.

This sequence joins TRBV6-1 and TRBJ2-3; D gene uncertain. Germline-derived CDR1 and CDR2 are MNHNS and SASEGT. Deletions cut 3 bases from V and 4 bases from J, with 14 bases between. This CDR3 region has 15 residues. CDR3 nucleotide sequence: TGTGCCAGCAGTGAGTGGACCGCCCCCTCAGATACGCAGTATTTT. Its translation: CASSEWTAPSDTQYF.

This clone was recorded once. The chain joins TRBV28 to TRBJ1-1, with a weak D call TRBD1 (6 bases). V lost 4 bases, J lost 3 bases, and 18 bases lay in between. Germline CDR1 reads MDHEN; CDR2 reads SYDVKM. This CDR3 comprises 16 residues. The CDR3 bases are TGTGCCAGCAGTTCCCCTGGAGGGGGTAGGTACACTGAAGCTTTCTTT. This gives the protein CASSSPGGGRYTEAFF.

The J gene is TRBJ1-2, the V gene TRBV9; unclear D gene. The CDR3 sequence is 11 residues long. V was clipped by 6 bases and J by 13 bases, with 16 bases between them. Germline-derived CDR1 and CDR2 are SGDLS and YYNGEE. The CDR3 nucleotides read TGTGCCAGCAAATCGGCCGGTCACAGCACCTTC. This gives the protein CASKSAGHSTF.

The CDR3 nucleotides read TGTGCCAGCAGACAACTAGCGGAGTACACCGGGGAGCTGTTTTTT. The encoded protein is CASRQLAEYTGELFF. The rearrangement links TRBV7-9 to TRBJ2-2; 8 bases fit TRBD2. The CDR3 is 15 residues long. Germline values: CDR1 SEHNR, CDR2 FQNEAQ (reference sequence). The junction had 6 bases not matched to a gene; V was cut back by 6 bases and J by 3 bases.

The chain carries TRBV6-5 and TRBJ1-2; TRBD1 matches at 11 bases. V shed 5 bases and J 6 bases; nucleotides not matched to a gene: 8. Looked up from germline, CDR1 is MNHEY and CDR2 is SVGAGI. The CDR3 has 15 residues. The CDR3 DNA follows: TGTGCCAGCAGTGCCGGACAGGGGGCGATAAATGGCTACACCTTC. This sequence encodes CASSAGQGAINGYTF.

For the CDR3, the DNA is TGTGCCAGCAGCTTAGTGGCAGGGCTAGGTCCTGACACTGAAGCTTTCTTT. Translating it yields CASSLVAGLGPDTEAFF. This chain connects TRBV7-9 to TRBJ1-1, with D perhaps matching TRBD1 (5 bases). There are 17 residues in the CDR3. V was cut by 1 base and J by 3 bases, with 18 bases left in between. Germline V gene lookup returns CDR1 SEHNR and CDR2 FQNEAQ (reference sequence).

This sequence joins TRBV28 and TRBJ1-5, with D unresolved. The CDR3 is 15 residues long. The germline V gene has CDR1 MDHEN and CDR2 SYDVKM. The V and J ends lost 0 bases and 2 bases respectively, with 8 bases between them. Here the CDR3 reads CASSLWGDRNQPQHF. The CDR3 DNA is TGTGCCAGCAGTTTATGGGGTGATCGCAATCAGCCCCAGCATTTT.

CDR3 coding DNA: TGTGCCAGCAGTGAATTTGAGGGGATTTTGTACGAGCAGTACTTC. It yields the protein CASSEFEGILYEQYF. This chain uses TRBV25-1 with TRBJ2-7; D may match TRBD1 or TRBD2 (5 bases each). There are 15 residues in the CDR3. CDR1 and CDR2 from the germline V gene are MGHDK and SYGVNS. Trimming pared 1 base from V and 4 bases from J, leaving 14 bases between.

The chain uses TRBV2 and TRBJ1-2; D gene ambiguous. The V gene's germline CDR1 is SNHLY and CDR2 FYNNEI. Trimming took off 4 bases at V and 4 bases at J, with 16 bases between the two ends. This CDR3 contains 15 residues. CDR3 sequence reads: CASSGSQDSLYGYTF. The CDR3 nucleotides are TGTGCCAGCAGTGGTAGTCAGGATTCGCTCTATGGCTACACCTTC.

V is TRBV14 and J is TRBJ2-3; possibly TRBD1 for D (6 bases). Between the trimmed V and J ends, which lost 2 bases and 2 bases, there was a span of 17 bases. The germline CDR1 and CDR2 sequences are SGHDN and FVKESK. This CDR3 region has 17 residues. CDR3 amino acids: CASSQRYQGSYTDTQYF. The CDR3, as DNA: TGTGCCAGCAGCCAAAGGTACCAGGGGTCCTACACAGATACGCAGTATTTT.

The table lists this clone with a count of one. The gene calls are TRBV5-6 and TRBJ2-1; unclear D gene. This CDR3 contains 11 residues. The germline V gene encodes CDR1 SGHDT and CDR2 YYEEEE. V dropped 6 bases and J dropped 5 bases, with 6 bases sitting between them. The CDR3 coding sequence is TGTGCCAGCACCCTCAACAATGAGCAGTTCTTC. This sequence encodes CASTLNNEQFF.

The gene calls are TRBV19 and TRBJ2-3; a weak D match, TRBD2 (6 bases). The ends were cut back, 6 bases at V and 2 bases at J, with 12 bases in the middle. The CDR3 is 14 amino acids. CDR1 is LNHDA, CDR2 SQIVND, per germline (reference sequence). The CDR3 DNA reads TGTGCCAGTAGAGAATGGGACTTCACAGATACGCAGTATTTT. Protein product: CASREWDFTDTQYF.

V and J are TRBV7-9 and TRBJ1-1; D possibly corresponds to TRBD1 (6 bases). Trimming took off 7 bases at V and 11 bases at J, with 23 bases between the two ends. Germline V gene sequence: CDR1 SEHNR, CDR2 FQNEAQ (reference sequence). This CDR3 is 14 amino acids long. The CDR3 DNA sequence: TGTGCCAGCACCCCAAAGGGGGAAATCTTTATGGCTTTCTTT. Amino acid sequence: CASTPKGEIFMAFF.

The chain combines TRBV28 with TRBJ2-3; D is ambiguous. The CDR3 runs to 13 residues. Germline CDR1 is MDHEN and CDR2 is SYDVKM. Trimming pared 2 bases from V and 2 bases from J, leaving 5 bases between. CDR3 amino acids: CASSLTDTDTQYF. CDR3 bases: TGTGCCAGCAGTTTAACCGACACAGATACGCAGTATTTT.

The chain has TRBV12-5 and TRBJ1-5; TRBD1 might be the D (5 bases). V lost 1 base and J 4 bases, leaving 11 bases between the germline ends. Looked up from germline, CDR1 is LGHNT and CDR2 is FRNRAP. This CDR3 region has 15 residues. The CDR3 bases are TGTGCTAGTGGTTTGGGGCGGCAGGGAAATCAGCCCCAGCATTTT. Translating gives CASGLGRQGNQPQHF. The entire variable domain, with the rest obtained from reference TRBV12-5 and TRBJ1-5, is as follows: DARVTQTPRHKVTEMGQEVTMRCQPILGHNTVFWYRQTMMQGLELLAYFRNRAPLDDSGMPKDRFSAEMPDATLATLKIQPSEPRDSAVYFCASGLGRQGNQPQHFGDGTRLSIL.

This clone came up once. V and J are TRBV19 and TRBJ2-1; D is possibly TRBD2 (6 bases). This CDR3 comprises 16 residues. Germline V lookup: CDR1 LNHDA, CDR2 SQIVND (reference sequence). Between the trimmed V and J ends, which lost 3 bases and 8 bases, there was a span of 20 bases. CDR3 sequence reads: CASSMTLANRRDEQFF. The CDR3, as DNA: TGTGCCAGTAGTATGACCCTAGCGAACAGAAGGGATGAGCAGTTCTTC.

This clone was seen only once. The rearrangement uses TRBV5-1 and TRBJ1-4; D might be TRBD1 (5 bases). The germline V and J ends were trimmed by 3 bases and 13 bases, with 10 bases remaining between them. Germline CDR1 reads SGHRS; CDR2 reads YFSETQ. The length of the CDR3 is 11 residues. The CDR3 spells CASSWGEGLFF. The CDR3 bases are TGCGCCAGCAGCTGGGGGGAAGGACTGTTTTTT. The full variable domain, in which reference TRBV5-1 and TRBJ1-4 provide the parts outside the CDR3, is KAGVTQTPRYLIKTRGQQVTLSCSPISGHRSVSWYQQTPGQGLQFLFEYFSETQRNKGNFPGRFSGRQFSNSRSEMNVSTLELGDSALYLCASSWGEGLFFGSGTQLSVL.

This chain uses TRBV6-1 with TRBJ2-3; 7 nucleotides match TRBD2. CDR3 length: 13 amino acids. With V trimmed by 2 bases and J by 14 bases, 10 bases remained unmatched. Germline CDR1 MNHNS, CDR2 SASEGT. The CDR3 sequence is CASSERAGRARYF. CDR3 nucleotides: TGTGCCAGCAGTGAACGGGCGGGGAGGGCTCGGTATTTT.

The V and J genes are TRBV4-1 and TRBJ1-4; 10 bases are shared with TRBD1. Unmatched junction bases numbered 2, after V lost 1 base and J lost 6 bases. CDR1 and CDR2 (germline): MGHRA, YSYEKL. This CDR3 has 15 residues. The CDR3 nucleotides are TGCGCCAGCAGCCAAGGACAGGGGGCATATGAAAAACTGTTTTTT. The encoded protein is CASSQGQGAYEKLFF.

This sequence joins TRBV9 and TRBJ2-1, with D unresolved. This CDR3 has 14 amino acids. V was clipped by 3 bases and J by 7 bases, with 14 bases between them. The germline CDR1 and CDR2 sequences are SGDLS and YYNGEE. CDR3 in amino acids: CASSAPVMKNEQFF. Here the CDR3 DNA reads TGTGCCAGCAGCGCCCCAGTGATGAAAAATGAGCAGTTCTTC.

The CDR3 bases are TGTGCCAGCTCACCCCCCCAACAAGAGACCCAGTACTTC. Its translation is CASSPPQQETQYF. The chain uses TRBV18 and TRBJ2-5, with no clear D. Trimming cost V 3 bases and J 2 bases, with 7 bases left between them. The CDR3 is 13 residues long. The germline CDR1 and CDR2 sequences are KGHSH and LQKENI.